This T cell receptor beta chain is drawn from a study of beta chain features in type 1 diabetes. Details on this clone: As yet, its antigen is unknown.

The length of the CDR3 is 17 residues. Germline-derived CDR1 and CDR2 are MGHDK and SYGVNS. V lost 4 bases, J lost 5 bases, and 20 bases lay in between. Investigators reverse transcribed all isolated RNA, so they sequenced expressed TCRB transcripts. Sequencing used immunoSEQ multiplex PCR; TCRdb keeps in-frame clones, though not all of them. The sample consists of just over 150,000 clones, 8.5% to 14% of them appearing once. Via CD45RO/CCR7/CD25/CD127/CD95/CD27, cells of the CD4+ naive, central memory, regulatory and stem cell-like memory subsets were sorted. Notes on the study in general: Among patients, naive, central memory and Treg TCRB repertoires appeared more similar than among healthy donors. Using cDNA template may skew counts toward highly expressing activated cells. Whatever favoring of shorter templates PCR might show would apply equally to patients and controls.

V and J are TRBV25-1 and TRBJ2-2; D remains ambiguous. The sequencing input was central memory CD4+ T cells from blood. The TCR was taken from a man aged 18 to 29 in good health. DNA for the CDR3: TGTGCCAGCAGTGTAATGGGCCACCCGGTACGGACCGGGGAGCTGTTTTTT. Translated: CASSVMGHPVRTGELFF.